What follows are 13 T cell receptor beta chains derived from one specimen sequenced in a study of cytomegalovirus exposure and HLA in healthy donors. Both 60 Vbeta primers and 13 Jbeta primers went into the PCR. Assay: immunoSEQ multiplex PCR; the TCRdb copy retains only in-frame clones and omits some. The sample consists of 150,000 or so clones, roughly 80% of them appearing once. Sequenced material: PBMCs. The receptors derive from a female donor in good health and CMV-seronegative.

The chain is built from TRBV7-8 and TRBJ1-2; D not certain. Looked up from germline, CDR1 is SGHVS and CDR2 is FQNEAQ. Trimming left V 5 bases short and J 6 bases short, with 13 bases between. This CDR3 is built from 13 residues. CDR3 DNA: TGTGCCAGCAGCCCCGTGCGCGGGGATGGCTACACCTTC. Encoded protein: CASSPVRGDGYTF.

Worth noting for this clone: The sample holds other DNA sequences that translate to the same CDR3. The CDR3 nucleotides read TGTGCCAGCAGCGCCGGACTAGCGGGTAGCACAGATACGCAGTATTTT. Translating gives CASSAGLAGSTDTQYF. This chain uses TRBV5-4 with TRBJ2-3, with TRBD2 matching 11 bases. Germline V CDR1 and CDR2: SGHNT, YYREEE (reference sequence). The J segment lost 0 bases and the V segment lost 4 bases, leaving 4 bases of the junction unmatched. CDR3 length: 16 residues.

This chain uses TRBV2 with TRBJ2-7; the match to TRBD2 covers 7 bases. The J segment lost 0 bases and the V segment lost 7 bases, leaving 6 bases of the junction unmatched. CDR1 and CDR2 from the germline V gene are SNHLY and FYNNEI. The CDR3 extends over 14 amino acids. CDR3 coding DNA: TGTGCCAGCACTGGTACGGGGGGCTCCTACGAGCAGTACTTC. Translation: CASTGTGGSYEQYF.

This chain connects TRBV5-1 to TRBJ2-7; D not resolved. The CDR3 is 13 residues long. The germline V gene has CDR1 SGHRS and CDR2 YFSETQ. Trimming took off 0 bases at V and 3 bases at J, with 7 bases between the two ends. The CDR3 is CASSLGQHYEQYF. The CDR3 DNA is TGCGCCAGCAGCTTGGGACAACACTACGAGCAGTACTTC.

The rearrangement uses TRBV30 and TRBJ2-1; possibly TRBD1 for D (5 bases). CDR1 and CDR2 from the germline V gene are GTSNPN and SVGIG (reference sequence). The CDR3 is 13 residues long. V was shortened by 4 bases and J by 8 bases, with 15 bases between the two germline ends. The CDR3 loop is CAWTQGYEDEQFF. CDR3 bases: TGTGCCTGGACTCAGGGTTACGAGGATGAGCAGTTCTTC.

This clone was recorded once. The V call is TRBV28, the J call TRBJ1-5; weak D call: TRBD1 (5 bases). Trimming took 6 bases from V and 3 from J, leaving 15 bases between them. The CDR3 covers 15 residues. Germline values: CDR1 MDHEN, CDR2 SYDVKM. The CDR3 spells CASSPPGGTNQPQHF. The CDR3 DNA reads TGTGCCAGCAGCCCCCCCGGGGGAACCAATCAGCCCCAGCATTTT. Looking up the rest from reference TRBV28 and TRBJ1-5 gives the full variable domain: DVKVTQSSRYLVKRTGEKVFLECVQDMDHENMFWYRQDPGLGLRLIYFSYDVKMKEKGDIPEGYSVSREKKERFSLILESASTNQTSMYLCASSPPGGTNQPQHFGDGTRLSIL.

V gene TRBV6-5 combines with J gene TRBJ2-2, with TRBD1 matching over 7 bases. The CDR3 runs to 15 residues. The ends lost 5 bases at V and 1 base at J; junction bases unmatched: 4. The germline gives CDR1 MNHEY, CDR2 SVGAGI. The chain's CDR3 is CASSLTGLNTGELFF. CDR3 bases: TGTGCCAGCAGTCTGACAGGGCTGAACACCGGGGAGCTGTTTTTT.

The genes are TRBV7-3 and TRBJ2-1; 10 bases fit TRBD2. The junction had 5 bases not matched to a gene; V was cut back by 8 bases and J by 4 bases. The CDR3 is 14 residues long. Looked up from germline, CDR1 is SGHTA and CDR2 is FQGTGA. CDR3 nucleotide sequence: TGTGCCAGCCAACGGACTAGCGGATACAATGAGCAGTTCTTC. Its translation: CASQRTSGYNEQFF. The full variable domain, with the rest looked up from reference TRBV7-3 and TRBJ2-1, is GAGVSQTPSNKVTEKGKYVELRCDPISGHTALYWYRQSLGQGPEFLIYFQGTGAADDSGLPNDRFFAVRPEGSVSTLKIQRTERGDSAVYLCASQRTSGYNEQFFGPGTRLTVL.

This clone occurred a few times. The CDR3 DNA sequence: TGTGCCACCAGCAGAGATCACCCCTCGCGGGAGGCCGGGGAGCTGTTTTTT. This gives the protein CATSRDHPSREAGELFF. The rearrangement joins TRBV15 to TRBJ2-2, with TRBD2 matching 8 bases. The germline V gene has CDR1 LNHNV and CDR2 YYDKDF (reference sequence). V dropped 0 bases and J dropped 6; count of bases not matched to a gene: 9. The CDR3 spans 17 residues.

V usage is TRBV7-8 and J usage is TRBJ2-1, with D possibly matching TRBD2 (5 bases). Trimming pared 0 bases from V and 8 bases from J, leaving 14 bases between. Per the germline V gene, CDR1 is SGHVS and CDR2 is FQNEAQ. The CDR3 totals 15 residues. CDR3 DNA sequence: TGTGCCAGCAGCTTAGCAGGACTGATCGGCGATGAGCAGTTCTTC. Protein: CASSLAGLIGDEQFF.

The V and J genes are TRBV7-9 and TRBJ2-1; D may be TRBD1 (5 bases). CDR3 length equals 15 residues. The V gene lost 5 bases and the J gene lost 4 bases, with 15 bases spanning the gap. CDR1 is SEHNR, CDR2 FQNEAQ, per germline (reference sequence). CDR3 in amino acids: CASSPWGRAYNEQFF. CDR3 DNA sequence: TGTGCCAGCAGCCCATGGGGCCGGGCATACAATGAGCAGTTCTTC. The full variable domain, its missing parts supplied by reference TRBV7-9 and TRBJ2-1, is DTGVSQNPRHKITKRGQNVTFRCDPISEHNRLYWYRQTLGQGPEFLTYFQNEAQLEKSRLLSDRFSAERPKGSFSTLEIQRTEQGDSAMYLCASSPWGRAYNEQFFGPGTRLTVL.

The V and J genes are TRBV4-3 and TRBJ1-2, with D possibly matching TRBD1 (6 bases). Deletions cut 0 bases from V and 8 bases from J, with 16 bases between. There are 15 residues in the CDR3. Germline V gene data show CDR1 as LGHNA and CDR2 as YSLEER. The CDR3 coding sequence is TGCGCCAGCAGCCAAGAAGCGGCAGGGGTGTTCGGCTACACCTTC. The encoded protein is CASSQEAAGVFGYTF.

The gene calls are TRBV6-5 and TRBJ2-7; D uncertain. Trimming pared 6 bases from V and 3 bases from J, leaving 12 bases between. This CDR3 comprises 13 residues. Per germline, CDR1 MNHEY and CDR2 SVGAGI. For the CDR3, the DNA is TGTGCCAGCAGCCTAACTACCAACTACGAGCAGTACTTC. It translates to CASSLTTNYEQYF.